The 11 T cell receptor beta chains reported below all come from one sample, sequenced in a study of blood T cell repertoires in COVID-19. Method: immunoSEQ multiplex PCR; TCRdb's copy keeps in-frame clones and lacks some. The sample lists 150,000 to 200,000 clones; about 87% were seen once. The sample taken for sequencing was peripheral blood. The receptors were gathered from a woman aged 60-75 years who had recovered from COVID-19.

In its sample, this clone was seen once. This chain uses TRBV20-1 with TRBJ2-5; 11 bases are shared with TRBD2. Germline CDR1 DFQATT, CDR2 SNEGSKA (reference sequence). The CDR3 is made up of 15 amino acids. Germline trimming cut 3 bases from V and 3 bases from J; bases unmatched to any gene: 6. The CDR3 spells CSASRLAGGKETQYF. CDR3 nucleotide sequence: TGCAGTGCTAGTCGTCTAGCGGGGGGTAAAGAGACCCAGTACTTC.

The chain uses TRBV19 and TRBJ2-5; a possible D gene is TRBD1 (5 bases). The germline V gene encodes CDR1 LNHDA and CDR2 SQIVND (reference sequence). Trimming cost V 4 bases and J 2 bases, with 8 bases left between them. The CDR3 has 13 amino acids. CDR3 bases: TGTGCCAGTAGTAACTCAGGGCAAGAGACCCAGTACTTC. Amino acid sequence: CASSNSGQETQYF.

V and J are TRBV5-1 and TRBJ2-1; maybe TRBD1 (7 bases). The CDR3 is made up of 16 amino acids. The germline V gene has CDR1 SGHRS and CDR2 YFSETQ. V was trimmed by 0 bases and J by 7 bases, leaving 17 bases between them. CDR3 bases: TGCGCCAGCAGCTTGGCCCCGGACCAGGGGGGAAATGAGCAGTTCTTC. Protein product: CASSLAPDQGGNEQFF.

CDR3 in amino acids: CASSVGAQNTQYF. The CDR3 nucleotides are TGTGCCAGCAGCGTAGGTGCGCAAAATACGCAGTATTTT. The chain uses TRBV9 and TRBJ2-3; D gene unclear. Trimming cost V 0 bases and J 7 bases, with 9 bases left between them. Germline assignment: CDR1 SGDLS and CDR2 YYNGEE. The CDR3 extends over 13 amino acids.

The V gene is TRBV19, the J gene TRBJ2-7, with 11 bases aligning to TRBD1. The CDR3 consists of 13 residues. The V and J ends lost 6 bases and 5 bases, in that order; junction bases with no gene match: 3. Looked up from germline, CDR1 is LNHDA and CDR2 is SQIVND (reference sequence). The CDR3 DNA reads as TGTGCCAGTAGGCCGGGACAGGGGGACGAGCAGTACTTC. It yields the protein CASRPGQGDEQYF.

The chain carries TRBV7-2 and TRBJ2-1, with 8 bases matching TRBD2. The CDR3 has 15 amino acids. Germline CDR1 and CDR2: SGHTA and FQGNSA. The trim removed 0 bases at V and 9 bases at J, leaving 7 bases unmatched. Here the CDR3 reads CASSLAGGVSGEQFF. CDR3 nucleotides: TGTGCCAGCAGCTTAGCCGGGGGGGTATCCGGTGAGCAGTTCTTC. The whole variable domain, filled in from reference TRBV7-2 and TRBJ2-1, reads GAGVSQSPSNKVTEKGKDVELRCDPISGHTALYWYRQSLGQGLEFLIYFQGNSAPDKSGLPSDRFSAERTGGSVSTLTIQRTQQEDSAVYLCASSLAGGVSGEQFFGPGTRLTVL.

V is TRBV5-1 and J is TRBJ1-2; 9 nucleotides line up with TRBD1. CDR3 length equals 14 residues. Germline V gene data show CDR1 as SGHRS and CDR2 as YFSETQ. The V segment lost 6 bases and the J segment 8 bases; nucleotides outside the gene matches: 11. CDR3 nucleotides: TGCGCCAGCACCACACAGGGGGCGCCGTACGGCTACACCTTC. Its translation: CASTTQGAPYGYTF.

The V and J genes are TRBV2 and TRBJ1-4, with D possibly being TRBD1 (6 bases). The CDR3 is 13 residues long. In germline, CDR1 is SNHLY, CDR2 FYNNEI. Trimming left V 7 bases short and J 11 bases short, with 17 bases between. The CDR3 spells CASIGTHPSKLFF. As DNA, the CDR3 is TGTGCCAGCATCGGGACACACCCGAGCAAACTGTTTTTT.

This clone was counted once. The chain links TRBV18 to TRBJ2-7; 7 nucleotides match TRBD2. V was pared by 3 bases and J by 2 bases, with 13 bases of the junction left unmatched. The germline V gene encodes CDR1 KGHSH and CDR2 LQKENI. CDR3 length: 17 residues. This CDR3 reads CASSPAGEPTGAYEQYF. Here the CDR3 DNA reads TGTGCCAGCTCACCCGCGGGGGAGCCTACGGGAGCCTACGAGCAGTACTTC.

The chain links TRBV19 to TRBJ2-5, with unresolved D. Germline V gene data show CDR1 as LNHDA and CDR2 as SQIVND (reference sequence). This CDR3 region has 13 residues. V shed 1 base and J shed 2 bases, with 5 bases lying between them. In DNA form, the CDR3 reads TGTGCCAGTAGTATAGTCATTCAAGAGACCCAGTACTTC. It codes for CASSIVIQETQYF.

The J gene is TRBJ2-1, the V gene TRBV28; 9 bases map to TRBD1. Germline V CDR1 and CDR2: MDHEN, SYDVKM. This CDR3 region has 16 residues. V lost 6 bases to trimming and J lost 0 bases; unmatched junction nucleotides: 6. CDR3 region: CASRRDRESSYNEQFF. The CDR3 DNA is TGTGCCAGCAGAAGGGACAGGGAAAGCTCCTACAATGAGCAGTTCTTC.